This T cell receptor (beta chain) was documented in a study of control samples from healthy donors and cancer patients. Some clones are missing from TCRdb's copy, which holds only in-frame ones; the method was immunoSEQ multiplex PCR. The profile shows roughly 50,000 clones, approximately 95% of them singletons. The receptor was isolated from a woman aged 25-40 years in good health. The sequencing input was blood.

CDR3 bases: TGTGCCAGCAGCTTGGCCATTGGGACTGGGGCCAACGTCCTGACTTTC. Amino acid sequence: CASSLAIGTGANVLTF. This chain links TRBV5-5 with TRBJ2-6; D remains ambiguous. CDR3 size: 16 residues. CDR1 and CDR2 (germline): SGHKS, YYEKEE (reference sequence). The V end was cut by 0 bases, the J end by 2 bases, with 9 bases between.